This TCR beta chain derives from a study of blood T cell repertoires in COVID-19. Study background: In each case, the material was cDNA or gDNA derived from T cells, B-cell-depleted T cells, or PBMCs.

Using immunoSEQ multiplex PCR, the repertoire was profiled, and TCRdb retains in-frame clones only, with some absent. Of about 230,000 clones listed, about 83% are singletons. The CDR3 has 15 amino acids. Losses at the gene ends were 0 bases for V and 6 bases for J; bases not matched to a gene: 4. CDR1 is SGHVS and CDR2 is FNYEAQ in the germline V gene. The TCR sequence derives from a woman in her forties or fifties with acute or convalescent COVID-19. The V and J genes are TRBV7-6 and TRBJ1-1; 10 bases line up with TRBD1. The sequencing sample was made of peripheral blood. In nucleotides, the CDR3 is TGTGCCAGCAGCTTAGCTTCCGGACAGGGGGCTGAAGCTTTCTTT. This encodes CASSLASGQGAEAFF.